Following are 32 T cell receptor beta chains from one sample sequenced in a study of T-cell memory formation after mild COVID-19 (dated by TCRdb to the early 2020s). Library preparation used 5' RACE. Sequencing instrument: Illumina NovaSeq 6000. The raw public data were reprocessed by TCRdb itself: fastp quality trimming at Q25, MiXCR clonotype calling, in-frame beta chains only. Identical CDR3 proteins give one entry, which carries the most common genes and DNA. This sample comprises just over 350,000 distinct CDR3 sequences, 13% to 15% of them detected only once. Less than 25% of the sample lies in the top ten. The specimen was PBMCs or a T cell subset sorted from them (not recorded which). The receptors were sampled from a man aged 18 to 30 who had mild COVID-19 (a few samples of this study predate the infection). The sample titles of this study are shuffled in the database, so cell type and time point are left out; the donor was told from shared clones.

The gene calls are TRBV4-1 and TRBJ2-1; 10 bases agree with TRBD1. Trimming at V came to 1 base and at J to 5 bases, leaving 8 bases not matched to a gene. The CDR3 sequence is 17 residues long. Germline V lookup: CDR1 MGHRA, CDR2 YSYEKL. For the CDR3, the DNA is TGCGCCAGCAGCCAAGGCACAGGGGGACAGGGGAACAATGAGCAGTTCTTC. Amino acids: CASSQGTGGQGNNEQFF.

Only a few counts were recorded for this clonotype. The chain carries TRBV18 and TRBJ2-1, with 8 nucleotides matching TRBD1. CDR1 is KGHSH and CDR2 is LQKENI in the germline V gene. The CDR3 consists of 13 residues. Germline trimming cut 6 bases from V and 15 bases from J; bases unmatched to any gene: 13. The CDR3 here is CASSTGTGTAPFF. The DNA of the CDR3 is TGTGCCAGCTCGACCGGGACAGGAACAGCGCCGTTCTTC.

This clonotype appeared many times. The J gene is TRBJ2-1, the V gene TRBV7-9; no clear D gene. Germline CDR1 is SEHNR and CDR2 is FQNEAQ (reference sequence). The V end lost 5 bases, the J end lost 0 bases, and 8 bases lay between the germline ends. CDR3 length: 14 amino acids. The CDR3 protein is CASSPGRSYNEQFF. In DNA, the CDR3 is TGTGCCAGCAGCCCCGGTCGCTCCTACAATGAGCAGTTCTTC.

This clonotype was detected only a few times. The V gene is TRBV6-2 or TRBV6-3, the J gene TRBJ2-7; a possible D gene is TRBD1 (6 bases). The CDR3 loop spans 15 amino acids. V lost 6 bases to trimming and J lost 0 bases, with 15 bases between them. Germline CDR1 is MNHEY and CDR2 is SVGEGT. CDR3 amino acids: CASSQTGLPSYEQYF. DNA of the CDR3: TGTGCCAGCAGCCAAACAGGGCTGCCCTCCTACGAGCAGTACTTC.

The gene calls are TRBV5-6 and TRBJ1-1, with D unresolved. Trimming took off 0 bases at V and 5 bases at J, with 11 bases between the two ends. In germline, CDR1 is SGHDT, CDR2 YYEEEE. The CDR3 covers 14 residues. The CDR3 reads CASSLALWGTEAFF. The CDR3 coding sequence is TGTGCCAGCAGCTTGGCCCTTTGGGGTACTGAAGCTTTCTTT.

V gene TRBV7-6 combines with J gene TRBJ1-4; possible D gene TRBD1, 6 bases. From germline, CDR1 is SGHVS and CDR2 FNYEAQ. This CDR3 is 16 amino acids long. The ends were cut back, 5 bases at V and 8 bases at J, with 21 bases in the middle. CDR3 nucleotide sequence: TGTGCCAGCAGCCCCGGACAGCTCCTACTAGGGGAAAAACTGTTTTTT. Its translation is CASSPGQLLLGEKLFF.

This clonotype was counted between two and nine times. The rearrangement links TRBV6-6 to TRBJ1-3; 7 nucleotides agree with TRBD1. CDR3 length: 16 residues. Germline lookup yields CDR1 MNHNY and CDR2 SVGAGI (reference sequence). V lost 5 bases and J lost 3; bases outside the gene matches: 10. The CDR3 protein is CASSPSTGPYGNTIYF. CDR3 coding DNA: TGTGCCAGCAGTCCGTCGACAGGGCCATATGGAAACACCATATATTTT.

This chain connects TRBV3-1 to TRBJ2-5; 11 bases align to TRBD2. The CDR3 consists of 16 residues. Unmatched junction bases numbered 3, after V lost 1 base and J lost 2 bases. Germline V lookup: CDR1 LGHDT, CDR2 YNNKEL (reference sequence). The CDR3 spells CASSQALAGAQETQYF. In DNA form, the CDR3 reads TGTGCCAGCAGCCAAGCACTAGCGGGGGCGCAAGAGACCCAGTACTTC.

The sample holds many counts of this clonotype. V usage is TRBV24-1 and J usage is TRBJ2-3; maybe TRBD1 (7 bases). Per the germline V gene, CDR1 is KGHDR and CDR2 is SFDVKD. This CDR3 is built from 13 residues. Trimming cost V 11 bases and J 3 bases, with 14 bases left between them. The CDR3 loop reads CASRGAETDTQYF. The CDR3 DNA reads as TGTGCCAGCAGGGGGGCTGAAACAGATACGCAGTATTTT.

This clonotype was found a few times. This chain connects TRBV29-1 to TRBJ2-2; 7 nucleotides agree with TRBD1. CDR1 is SQVTM, CDR2 ANQGSEA, per germline. This CDR3 comprises 12 residues. The ends lost 7 bases at V and 6 bases at J; junction bases unmatched: 5. The CDR3 DNA follows: TGCAGCGCCGACCAGGGGGCCGGGGAGCTGTTTTTT. Translating it yields CSADQGAGELFF.

This clonotype occurred a few times. V and J are TRBV6-2 or TRBV6-3 and TRBJ2-1; 11 nucleotides line up with TRBD2. There are 17 residues in the CDR3. V lost 2 bases, J lost 3 bases, and 6 bases stayed unmatched. Germline CDR1 and CDR2: MNHEY and SVGEGT. CDR3 nucleotide sequence: TGTGCCAGCAGTTACACCCTACTAGCGGGGGACTACAATGAGCAGTTCTTC. The encoded protein is CASSYTLLAGDYNEQFF.

Many counts were recorded for this clonotype. V is TRBV7-3 and J is TRBJ2-5; TRBD2 agrees at 8 bases. Germline assignment: CDR1 SGHTA and CDR2 FQGTGA. V was clipped by 1 base and J by 4 bases; unmatched bases: 5. This CDR3 spans 15 amino acids. The CDR3 sequence is CASSLNGGAGETQYF. The DNA for the CDR3 is TGTGCCAGCAGCTTAAACGGGGGGGCGGGAGAGACCCAGTACTTC.

This clonotype was seen a few times. The rearrangement uses TRBV20-1 and TRBJ2-2, with TRBD1 matching 9 bases. The CDR3 extends over 13 amino acids. The trim removed 6 bases at V and 3 bases at J, leaving 2 bases unmatched. Germline loops: CDR1 DFQATT, CDR2 SNEGSKA (reference sequence). In DNA, the CDR3 is TGCAGTGCGGACAGGGGAGACACCGGGGAGCTGTTTTTT. The encoded protein is CSADRGDTGELFF.

The chain links TRBV5-1 to TRBJ2-3, with 11 bases identical to TRBD2. The V gene's germline CDR1 is SGHRS and CDR2 YFSETQ. The CDR3 is 15 amino acids. V lost 2 bases to trimming and J lost 4 bases; unmatched junction nucleotides: 3. This chain's CDR3 is CASSFSGGGADTQYF. In DNA, the CDR3 is TGCGCCAGCAGCTTTAGCGGGGGGGGAGCAGATACGCAGTATTTT.

This clonotype was counted only a few times. The chain links TRBV6-2 or TRBV6-3 to TRBJ2-1, with a tentative D call TRBD2 (6 bases). Germline CDR1 is MNHEY and CDR2 is SVGEGT. The CDR3 consists of 18 residues. Trimming took 4 bases from V and 0 from J, leaving 19 bases between them. The CDR3 is CASSSFRDSPSSYNEQFF. CDR3 sequence (DNA): TGTGCCAGCAGTTCCTTCCGGGACTCTCCGAGCTCCTACAATGAGCAGTTCTTC.

This chain connects TRBV28 to TRBJ2-7; possibly TRBD2 for D (5 bases). This CDR3 spans 15 amino acids. Deletions cut 3 bases from V and 0 bases from J, with 12 bases between. CDR1 is MDHEN, CDR2 SYDVKM, per germline. CDR3 nucleotide sequence: TGTGCCAGCAGTTTCGGGGTGGCAAGCTCCTACGAGCAGTACGTC. Protein product: CASSFGVASSYEQYV.

This clonotype has just a few counts. The genes are TRBV10-2 and TRBJ2-3, with TRBD2 identical over 9 bases. The CDR3 is 17 residues long. J gave up 4 bases and V 0 bases, and 8 bases lay outside the gene matches. Germline CDR1 WSHSY, CDR2 SAAADI. This CDR3 is CASSESVVRGGADTQYF. Here the CDR3 DNA reads TGCGCCAGCAGTGAGTCGGTGGTGCGGGGGGGCGCAGATACGCAGTATTTT.

This clonotype was observed a few times. This chain links TRBV15 with TRBJ1-2, with 7 positions matching TRBD1. CDR3 length: 14 amino acids. Germline V gene lookup returns CDR1 LNHNV and CDR2 YYDKDF (reference sequence). The ends lost 3 bases at V and 6 bases at J; junction bases unmatched: 7. The CDR3 protein is CATSRTGTANGYTF. The CDR3 DNA reads TGTGCCACCAGCAGGACCGGGACAGCCAATGGCTACACCTTC.

The V gene is TRBV7-8, the J gene TRBJ2-5; D unresolved. Trimming cost V 1 base and J 5 bases, with 11 bases left between them. The CDR3 totals 14 residues. CDR1 is SGHVS and CDR2 is FQNEAQ in the germline V gene. This chain's CDR3 is CASSLGRSVETQYF. The DNA for the CDR3 is TGTGCCAGCAGCTTAGGTCGGTCGGTGGAGACCCAGTACTTC.

The J gene is TRBJ2-2, the V gene TRBV29-1; D possibly corresponds to TRBD1 (5 bases). Germline V gene data show CDR1 as SQVTM and CDR2 as ANQGSEA. V lost 4 bases to trimming and J lost 4 bases, with 16 bases between them. CDR3 length equals 15 residues. For the CDR3, the DNA is TGCAGCGTTGGTGCCCCTGGGGCAGGCACCGGGGAGCTGTTTTTT. It yields the protein CSVGAPGAGTGELFF.

V gene TRBV16 combines with J gene TRBJ2-6; D might be TRBD1 or TRBD2, each matching 5 bases. The CDR3 loop spans 16 amino acids. Per the germline V gene, CDR1 is KGHSY and CDR2 is FQNENV. V lost 4 bases to trimming and J lost 0 bases, with 10 bases between them. The CDR3 DNA follows: TGTGCCAGCAGCCCCTTGGGGGTCTCTGGGGCCAACGTCCTGACTTTC. As protein: CASSPLGVSGANVLTF.

The V and J genes are TRBV12-3 or TRBV12-4 and TRBJ2-4, with 7 nucleotides matching TRBD1. The junction had 7 bases not matched to a gene; V was cut back by 6 bases and J by 5 bases. This CDR3 has 14 amino acids. CDR3 protein: CASSWSGTENIQYF. CDR3 nucleotides: TGTGCCAGCAGCTGGTCCGGGACAGAAAACATTCAGTACTTC.

Only a few counts were recorded for this clonotype. The CDR3: CASSLFNEQYV. The CDR3 DNA sequence: TGTGCCAGCAGCTTGTTTAACGAGCAGTACGTC. The chain links TRBV5-5 to TRBJ2-7; D unclear. This CDR3 contains 11 residues. Germline V gives CDR1 SGHKS, CDR2 YYEKEE (reference sequence). Trimming left V 1 base short and J 5 bases short, with 4 bases between.

This clonotype was seen a handful of times. The V gene is TRBV4-3, the J gene TRBJ2-7, with D possibly being TRBD2 (6 bases). V dropped 0 bases and J dropped 3 bases, with 15 bases sitting between them. The CDR3 covers 16 residues. Germline V gene data show CDR1 as LGHNA and CDR2 as YSLEER. CDR3 protein: CASSQEAGTGVYEQYF. The DNA of the CDR3 is TGCGCCAGCAGCCAAGAAGCCGGGACGGGAGTCTACGAGCAGTACTTC.

The gene calls are TRBV23-1 and TRBJ1-6; 8 positions match TRBD1. TRBV23-1 is designated an ORF whose function remains uncertain. The CDR3 is 17 residues long. V shed 8 bases, J shed 4 bases, and the junction held 13 bases outside the gene matches. Here the CDR3 DNA reads TGCGCCAGCGCAGAACCCACAGACAGGGGATATAATTCACCCCTCCACTTT. Its translation: CASAEPTDRGYNSPLHF.

This clonotype came up a few times. V and J are TRBV6-5 and TRBJ2-1; D assignment may be TRBD1 or TRBD2 (5 bases each). Germline V gene sequence: CDR1 MNHEY, CDR2 SVGAGI. V gave up 6 bases and J gave up 7 bases, with 7 bases separating them. This CDR3 is 11 amino acids long. CDR3 nucleotide sequence: TGTGCCAGCAGGGGACGTAATGAGCAGTTCTTC. The encoded protein is CASRGRNEQFF.

At least ten counts were recorded for this clonotype. This sequence joins TRBV7-6 and TRBJ2-5; weak D call: TRBD2 (6 bases). Per the germline V gene, CDR1 is SGHVS and CDR2 is FNYEAQ. Trimming removed 6 bases at V and 4 bases at J, with 21 bases between. The CDR3 is 16 residues long. The chain's CDR3 is CASSPVGGSGGETQYF. DNA for the CDR3: TGTGCCAGCAGTCCCGTGGGGGGATCAGGTGGAGAGACCCAGTACTTC.

V and J are TRBV12-3 or TRBV12-4 and TRBJ2-7; a possible D gene is TRBD2 (5 bases). V was trimmed by 7 bases and J by 2 bases, leaving 15 bases between them. This CDR3 has 14 amino acids. The CDR3 region has the DNA TGTGCCAGCACCCCCGCGGTCGGGACCTACGAGCAGTACTTC. Protein sequence: CASTPAVGTYEQYF.

A few counts support this clonotype. Here the CDR3 reads CASSSSGSEKLFF. CDR3 DNA: TGTGCCAGCAGCTCCTCAGGGAGTGAAAAACTGTTTTTT. The V call is TRBV7-9, the J call TRBJ1-4; a weak D match, TRBD1 (5 bases). V lost 4 bases and J 7 bases, leaving 10 bases between the germline ends. The CDR3 loop spans 13 amino acids. The V gene's germline CDR1 is SEHNR and CDR2 FQNEAQ (reference sequence).

The chain links TRBV27 to TRBJ1-2; D might be TRBD1 (6 bases). The CDR3 sequence is 18 residues long. Trimming removed 0 bases from V and 2 bases from J, with 19 bases in between. Germline V lookup: CDR1 MNHEY, CDR2 SMNVEV (reference sequence). CDR3 loop: CASSLSGGYSPLNYGYTF. The CDR3 bases are TGTGCCAGCAGTTTATCAGGGGGGTATAGCCCCCTCAACTATGGCTACACCTTC.

This clonotype was picked up a small number of times. The CDR3 nucleotides read TGTGCCACCAGTGATTCCATTCGGGCTTTCTTT. Translating gives CATSDSIRAFF. The chain recombines TRBV24-1 with TRBJ1-1; D is unclear. V was cut by 2 bases and J by 11 bases, with 8 bases left in between. Germline V CDR1 and CDR2: KGHDR, SFDVKD. The CDR3 runs to 11 residues.

Only a few counts were recorded for this clonotype. The chain links TRBV7-2 to TRBJ1-5; D gene ambiguous. The CDR3 runs 13 residues. The V end was cut by 0 bases, the J end by 4 bases, with 4 bases between. Germline V CDR1 and CDR2: SGHTA, FQGNSA. CDR3 DNA sequence: TGTGCCAGCAGCTTAGCGGTAAATCAGCCCCAGCATTTT. Translated, it gives CASSLAVNQPQHF.